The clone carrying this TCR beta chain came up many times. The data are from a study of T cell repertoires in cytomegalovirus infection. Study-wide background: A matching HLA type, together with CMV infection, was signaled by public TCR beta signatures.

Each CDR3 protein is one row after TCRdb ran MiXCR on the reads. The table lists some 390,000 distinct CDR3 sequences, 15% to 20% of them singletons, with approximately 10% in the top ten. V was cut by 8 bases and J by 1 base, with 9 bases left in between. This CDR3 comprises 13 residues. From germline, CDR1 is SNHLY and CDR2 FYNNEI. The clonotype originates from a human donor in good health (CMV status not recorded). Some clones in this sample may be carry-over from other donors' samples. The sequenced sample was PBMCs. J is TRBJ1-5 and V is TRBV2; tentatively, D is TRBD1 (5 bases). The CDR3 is CASGGESNQPQHF. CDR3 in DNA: TGTGCCAGCGGGGGGGAGAGCAATCAGCCCCAGCATTTT.